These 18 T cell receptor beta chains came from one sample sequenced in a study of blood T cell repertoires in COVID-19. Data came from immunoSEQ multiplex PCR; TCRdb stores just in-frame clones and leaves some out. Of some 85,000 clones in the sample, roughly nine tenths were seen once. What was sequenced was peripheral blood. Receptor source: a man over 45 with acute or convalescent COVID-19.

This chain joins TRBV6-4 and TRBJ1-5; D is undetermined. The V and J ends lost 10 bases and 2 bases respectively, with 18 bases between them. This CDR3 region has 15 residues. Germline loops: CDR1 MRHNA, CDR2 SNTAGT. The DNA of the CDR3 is TGTGCCACTACGGGGTCCATGTACGGCAATCAGCCCCAGCATTTT. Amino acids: CATTGSMYGNQPQHF.

CDR3 region: CAWRSQTGSPQHF. Written as DNA, the CDR3 is TGTGCCTGGAGAAGTCAGACAGGGTCGCCCCAGCATTTT. The chain is built from TRBV30 and TRBJ1-5; 7 bases align to TRBD1. The V gene's germline CDR1 is GTSNPN and CDR2 SVGIG (reference sequence). The CDR3 length is 13 residues. The V and J ends lost 3 bases and 9 bases, in that order; junction bases with no gene match: 8.

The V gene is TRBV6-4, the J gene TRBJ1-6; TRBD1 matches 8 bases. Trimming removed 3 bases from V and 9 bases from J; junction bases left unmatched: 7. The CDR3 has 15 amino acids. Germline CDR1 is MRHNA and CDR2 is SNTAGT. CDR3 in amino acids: CASSESGRGRSPLHF. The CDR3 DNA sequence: TGTGCCAGCAGTGAATCGGGCAGGGGGCGTTCACCCCTCCACTTT.

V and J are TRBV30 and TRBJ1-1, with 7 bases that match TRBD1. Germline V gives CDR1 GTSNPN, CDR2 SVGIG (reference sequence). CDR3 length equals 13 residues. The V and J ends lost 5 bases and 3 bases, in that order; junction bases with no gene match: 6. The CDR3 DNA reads TGTGCCTGGGGCCGGGACAGTGACACTGAAGCTTTCTTT. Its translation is CAWGRDSDTEAFF.

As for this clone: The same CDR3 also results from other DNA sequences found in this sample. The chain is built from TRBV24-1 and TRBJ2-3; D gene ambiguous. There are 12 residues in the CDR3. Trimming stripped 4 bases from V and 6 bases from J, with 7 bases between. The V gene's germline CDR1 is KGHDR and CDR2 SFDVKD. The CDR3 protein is CATSDSADTQYF. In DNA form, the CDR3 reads TGTGCCACCAGTGACTCCGCGGATACGCAGTATTTT.

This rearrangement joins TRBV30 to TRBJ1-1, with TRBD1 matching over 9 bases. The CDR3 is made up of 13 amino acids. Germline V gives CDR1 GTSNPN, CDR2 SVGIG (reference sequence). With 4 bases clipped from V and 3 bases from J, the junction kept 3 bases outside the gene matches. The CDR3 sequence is CAWKRQGDTEAFF. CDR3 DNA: TGTGCCTGGAAAAGACAGGGGGACACTGAAGCTTTCTTT.

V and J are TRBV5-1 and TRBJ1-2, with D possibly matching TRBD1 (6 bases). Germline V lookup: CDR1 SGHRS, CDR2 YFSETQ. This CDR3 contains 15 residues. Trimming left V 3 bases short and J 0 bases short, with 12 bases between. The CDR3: CASSWGTTANYGYTF. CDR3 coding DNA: TGCGCCAGCAGCTGGGGGACAACAGCTAACTATGGCTACACCTTC.

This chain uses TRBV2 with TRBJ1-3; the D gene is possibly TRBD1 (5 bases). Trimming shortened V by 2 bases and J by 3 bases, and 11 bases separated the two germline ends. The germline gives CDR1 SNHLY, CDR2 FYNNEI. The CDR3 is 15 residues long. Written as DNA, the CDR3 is TGTGCCAGCAGTGAACTCGGACATGGTGGAAACACCATATATTTT. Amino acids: CASSELGHGGNTIYF.

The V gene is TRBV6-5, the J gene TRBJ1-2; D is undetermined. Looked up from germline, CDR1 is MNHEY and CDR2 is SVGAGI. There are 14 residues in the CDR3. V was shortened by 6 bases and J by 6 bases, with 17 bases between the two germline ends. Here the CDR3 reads CASSPLAGDHGYTF. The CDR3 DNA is TGTGCCAGCAGCCCGTTAGCGGGAGATCATGGCTACACCTTC.

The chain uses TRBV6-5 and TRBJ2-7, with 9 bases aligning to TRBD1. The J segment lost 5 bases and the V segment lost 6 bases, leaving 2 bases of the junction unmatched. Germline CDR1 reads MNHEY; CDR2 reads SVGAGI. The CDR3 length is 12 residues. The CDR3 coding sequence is TGTGCCAGCAGGGGACAGGGCCACGAGCAGTACGTC. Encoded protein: CASRGQGHEQYV.

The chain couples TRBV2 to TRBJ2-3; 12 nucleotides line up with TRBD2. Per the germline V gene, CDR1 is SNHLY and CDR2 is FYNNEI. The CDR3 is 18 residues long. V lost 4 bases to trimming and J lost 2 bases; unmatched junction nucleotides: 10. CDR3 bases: TGTGCCAGCAGTGGGGATCTAGCGGGGGGGCGCTCCACAGATACGCAGTATTTT. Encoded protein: CASSGDLAGGRSTDTQYF. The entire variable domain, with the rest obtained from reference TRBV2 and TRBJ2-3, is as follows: EPEVTQTPSHQVTQMGQEVILRCVPISNHLYFYWYRQILGQKVEFLVSFYNNEISEKSEIFDDQFSVERPDGSNFTLKIRSTKLEDSAMYFCASSGDLAGGRSTDTQYFGPGTRLTVL.

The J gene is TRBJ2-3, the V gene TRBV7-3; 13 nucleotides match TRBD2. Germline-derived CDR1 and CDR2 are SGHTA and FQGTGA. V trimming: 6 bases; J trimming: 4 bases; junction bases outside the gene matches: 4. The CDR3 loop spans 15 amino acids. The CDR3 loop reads CASRLAGGPADTQYF. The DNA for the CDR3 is TGTGCCAGCAGACTAGCGGGGGGGCCAGCAGATACGCAGTATTTT.

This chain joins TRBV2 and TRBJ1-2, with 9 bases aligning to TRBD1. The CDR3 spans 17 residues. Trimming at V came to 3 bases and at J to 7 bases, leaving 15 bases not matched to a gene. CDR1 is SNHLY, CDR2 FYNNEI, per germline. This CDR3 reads CASSDPGTGLGPSGYTF. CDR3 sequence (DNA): TGTGCCAGCAGTGACCCCGGGACAGGGCTTGGCCCAAGTGGCTACACCTTC.

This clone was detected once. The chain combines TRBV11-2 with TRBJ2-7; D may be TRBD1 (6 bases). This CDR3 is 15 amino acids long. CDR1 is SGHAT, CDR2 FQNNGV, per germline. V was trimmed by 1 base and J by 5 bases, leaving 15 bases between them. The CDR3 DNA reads TGTGCCAGCAGCTTAGGTCCCACAGGGTCCGACGAGCAGTACTTC. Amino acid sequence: CASSLGPTGSDEQYF.

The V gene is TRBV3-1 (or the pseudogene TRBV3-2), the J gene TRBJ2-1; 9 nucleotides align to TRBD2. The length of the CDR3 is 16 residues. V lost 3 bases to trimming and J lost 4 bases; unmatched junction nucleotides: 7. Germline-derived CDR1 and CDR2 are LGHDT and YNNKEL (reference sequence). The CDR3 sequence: CASSQIAGETYNEQFF. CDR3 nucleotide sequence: TGTGCCAGCAGCCAGATAGCGGGGGAAACTTACAATGAGCAGTTCTTC.

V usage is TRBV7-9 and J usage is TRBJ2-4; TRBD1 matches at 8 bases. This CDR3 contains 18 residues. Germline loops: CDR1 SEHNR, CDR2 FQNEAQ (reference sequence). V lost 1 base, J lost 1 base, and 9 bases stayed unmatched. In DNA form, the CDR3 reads TGTGCCAGCAGCTTAGGGGCAGGGGGCGCACAGGCCAAAAACATTCAGTACTTC. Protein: CASSLGAGGAQAKNIQYF.

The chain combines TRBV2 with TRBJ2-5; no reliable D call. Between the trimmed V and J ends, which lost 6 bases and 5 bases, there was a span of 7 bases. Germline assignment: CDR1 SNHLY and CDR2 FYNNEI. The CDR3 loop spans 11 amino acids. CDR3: CASRRLETQYF. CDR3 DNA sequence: TGTGCCAGCAGGCGACTCGAGACCCAGTACTTC.

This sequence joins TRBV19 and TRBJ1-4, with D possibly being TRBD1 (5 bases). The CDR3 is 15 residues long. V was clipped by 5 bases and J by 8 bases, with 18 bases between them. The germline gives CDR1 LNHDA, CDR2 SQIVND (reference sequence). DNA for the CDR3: TGTGCCAGTAGTTTATGGACAAGAGGTCCCGAAAAACTGTTTTTT. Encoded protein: CASSLWTRGPEKLFF.